This T cell receptor beta chain appears in the sequencing data of a study of blood T cell repertoires in COVID-19. Study at large: Acute and convalescent COVID-19 specimens originated in the United States, Italy and Spain. Sample material is recorded as cDNA or gDNA derived from T cells, B-cell-depleted T cells, or PBMCs.

Per the original data handling: How many nucleated cells were present was estimated from reference gene primer amplification. The repertoire was sequenced with immunoSEQ multiplex PCR; TCRdb's copy has only in-frame clones and lacks some. The V and J calls and clone size are taken from that table; D and trimming were inferred from the DNA. This table has 60,000 or so clones, roughly 87% appearing once. This CDR3 region has 15 residues. Germline assignment: CDR1 MNHEY and CDR2 SMNVEV (reference sequence). Trimming at V came to 7 bases and at J to 7 bases, leaving 6 bases not matched to a gene. The sequence came from a human donor with acute or convalescent COVID-19. The donor label of this sample is uncertain. The sequencing input was peripheral blood. V gene TRBV27 combines with J gene TRBJ2-1, with TRBD2 matching 14 bases. Written as DNA, the CDR3 is TGTGCCAGCACCCTCGGGACTAGCGGGGGTAATGAGCAGTTCTTC. Its protein is CASTLGTSGGNEQFF.